Listed below are T cell receptor beta chains from one sample, sequenced in a study of OX40 agonist ivuxolimab in advanced cancers. The method was immunoSEQ multiplex PCR; TCRdb's version includes in-frame clones alone and lacks a portion of them. The sample records about 72,000 clones, 89% being singletons. The sequences come from CD4+ or CD8+ T cells sorted from blood, collected in a trial of the OX40 agonist ivuxolimab. The receptors were sampled from an adult with an advanced solid tumor such as melanoma, head and neck, liver or kidney cancer. Both conserved end residues are part of each CDR3. The D gene is left open where the match is weak. A clone size is listed for some rows: how often the clone was seen (once, few, many), or a class if it is expanded.

cdr3_length j_call clone_size d_call v_call cdr3_aa cdr3_nt
14 TRBJ2-7 few . TRBV6-5 CASSYRGETYEQYF TGTGCCAGCAGTTACCGCGGGGAAACCTACGAGCAGTACTTC
14 TRBJ2-3 . TRBD2 TRBV5-1 CASSPTSGADTQYF TGCGCCAGCAGCCCGACTAGCGGCGCAGATACGCAGTATTTT
14 TRBJ2-3 . . TRBV5-1 CASSLPGIGDTQYF TGCGCCAGCAGCTTGCCGGGGATTGGGGATACGCAGTATTTT
15 TRBJ2-3 . . TRBV7-9 CASSLRRLGTDTQYF TGTGCCAGCAGCTTAAGGAGGCTCGGCACAGATACGCAGTATTTT
12 TRBJ2-5 . . TRBV29-1 CSAQESGTSEYF TGCAGCGCCCAAGAGAGCGGTACGTCCGAATACTTC
12 TRBJ2-7 . . TRBV6-1 CAVAAGSYEQYF TGTGCCGTCGCCGCTGGGTCCTACGAGCAGTACTTC
15 TRBJ1-4 . . TRBV18 CASVPRLGGDEKLFF TGTGCCAGCGTACCCCGGTTAGGGGGGGATGAAAAACTGTTTTTT
15 TRBJ2-1 . TRBD2 TRBV6-5 CASSRAGRGFNEQFF TGTGCCAGCAGTCGAGCGGGGCGGGGTTTTAATGAGCAGTTCTTC
10 TRBJ2-3 once . TRBV5-3 CARPTDTQYF TGTGCCAGACCTACAGATACGCAGTATTTT
16 TRBJ1-4 . . TRBV29-1 CSVEMFGGQLNEKLFF TGCAGCGTCGAAATGTTCGGCGGACAACTTAATGAAAAACTGTTTTTT
16 TRBJ2-3 . . TRBV7-9 CASSLAQGFGLDTQYF TGTGCCAGCAGCCTTGCACAGGGTTTTGGTTTAGATACGCAGTATTTT
15 TRBJ1-2 . TRBD1 TRBV5-4 CASSRLGTADYGYTF TGTGCCAGCAGCCGCCTCGGGACAGCGGACTATGGCTACACCTTC
14 TRBJ2-5 . TRBD2 TRBV11-1 CASTKAGGPETQYF TGTGCCAGCACCAAAGCGGGGGGGCCGGAGACCCAGTACTTC
17 TRBJ2-3 . TRBD2 TRBV10-3 CAISEGGGGYSTDTQYF TGTGCCATCAGTGAGGGTGGCGGGGGATATAGCACAGATACGCAGTATTTT
13 TRBJ2-1 once . TRBV5-1 CASSLDLINEQFF TGCGCCAGCAGCTTAGATCTAATCAATGAGCAGTTCTTC
13 TRBJ2-7 . . TRBV2 CAIKRISSYEQYF TGTGCCATCAAGCGGATCTCGTCCTACGAGCAGTACTTC